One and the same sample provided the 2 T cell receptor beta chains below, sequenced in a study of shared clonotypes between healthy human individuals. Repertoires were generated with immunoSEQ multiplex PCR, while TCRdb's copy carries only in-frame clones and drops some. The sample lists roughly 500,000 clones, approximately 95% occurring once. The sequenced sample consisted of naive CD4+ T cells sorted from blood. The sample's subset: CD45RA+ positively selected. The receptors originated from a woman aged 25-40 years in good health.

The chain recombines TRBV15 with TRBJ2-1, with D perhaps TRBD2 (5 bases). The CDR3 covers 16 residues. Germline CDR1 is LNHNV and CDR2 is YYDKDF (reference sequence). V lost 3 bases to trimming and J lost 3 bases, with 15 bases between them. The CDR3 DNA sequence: TGTGCCACCAGCAGTTTAGGCAGCGGATTCTACAATGAGCAGTTCTTC. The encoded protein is CATSSLGSGFYNEQFF.

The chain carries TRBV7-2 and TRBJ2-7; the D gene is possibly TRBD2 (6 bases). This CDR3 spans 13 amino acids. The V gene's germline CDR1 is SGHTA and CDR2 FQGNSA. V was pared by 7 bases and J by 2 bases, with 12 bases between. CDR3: CASKQAGTYEQYF. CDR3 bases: TGTGCCAGCAAACAGGCGGGGACCTACGAGCAGTACTTC.